This T cell receptor beta chain comes out of a study of cytomegalovirus exposure and HLA in healthy donors. At the level of the study: An analysis done earlier identified almost 120 million unique TCR beta sequences from 150 million to 200 million T cells. Early on, a data release was issued that held roughly 80 million unique TCRs from HLA-typed donors. Study-wide results and caveats: Later work associated fewer than 20,000 TCR beta sequences with HLA alleles at 0.05 false discovery rate. The study reported that TCR beta sequences accurately predicted HLA-A and HLA-B alleles in most subjects.

This clone was counted once. The antigen is not known. A multiplex PCR was run with 60 Vbeta primers and 13 Jbeta primers. Using immunoSEQ multiplex PCR, the repertoire was profiled, and TCRdb retains in-frame clones only, with some absent. The data hold approximately 190,000 clones, with roughly 87% observed a single time. The source material was PBMCs. The sequence came from a boy aged 2 to 10 in good health and CMV-seronegative.

Here the CDR3 DNA reads TGTGCCAGCTCACCAGGCAGTAACACTGAAGCTTTCTTT. Amino acid sequence: CASSPGSNTEAFF. The chain employs TRBV18 and TRBJ1-1; no clear D. This CDR3 spans 13 amino acids. Per the germline V gene, CDR1 is KGHSH and CDR2 is LQKENI. With 2 bases removed from V and 2 bases from J, the gap between germline ends came to 6 bases.